The 32 T cell receptor beta chains presented below share a single source sample, sequenced in a study of blood T cell repertoires in COVID-19 (dated by TCRdb to about 2020). Library prep was done by the immunoSEQ multiplex PCR assay. The source is immuneACCESS, and TCRdb retained only in-frame sequences with V and J called. Part of the clones is not carried over; for the studies checked, unresolved V genes explain less than half of this, and the remainder is unexplained. The sample table lists approximately 400,000 clones, roughly four fifths of them with a count of one. The ten top clones hold approximately 5% of the sample. Material for sequencing was PBMCs or T cells enriched from blood (not recorded which). All receptors derive from a woman aged 50 to 60 who had recovered from COVID-19.

This chain joins TRBV3-1 (or the pseudogene TRBV3-2) and TRBJ1-3, with no clear D. Germline-derived CDR1 and CDR2 are LGHDT and YNNKEL (reference sequence). V lost 1 base, J lost 9 bases, and 13 bases lay in between. This CDR3 has 14 residues. The CDR3 loop reads CASSQATHGGTIYF. In DNA form, the CDR3 reads TGTGCCAGCAGCCAAGCTACTCATGGTGGCACCATATATTTT.

This clone was observed once. The chain recombines TRBV6-5 with TRBJ1-2, with TRBD1 as a possible D gene (5 bases). This CDR3 region has 12 residues. V lost 2 bases and J lost 8, with 9 bases in between. The germline gives CDR1 MNHEY, CDR2 SVGAGI. The CDR3, as DNA: TGTGCCAGCAGTTACGGGAGGGACGGCTACACCTTC. Translating it yields CASSYGRDGYTF.

The rearrangement uses TRBV24-1 and TRBJ2-3, with TRBD2 matching 7 bases. The CDR3 has 16 amino acids. The J segment lost 4 bases and the V segment lost 4 bases, leaving 10 bases of the junction unmatched. Germline V CDR1 and CDR2: KGHDR, SFDVKD. The CDR3 is CATSEPAGGESDTQYF. In nucleotides, the CDR3 is TGTGCCACCAGTGAACCCGCTGGGGGGGAATCAGATACGCAGTATTTT.

This clone was detected once. The chain has TRBV7-2 and TRBJ2-2; D may be TRBD2 (6 bases). Looked up from germline, CDR1 is SGHTA and CDR2 is FQGNSA. Trimming pared 5 bases from V and 6 bases from J, leaving 16 bases between. The CDR3 has 15 amino acids. The DNA of the CDR3 is TGTGCCAGCAGCACACCGATACTAGCTCCCGGGGAGCTGTTTTTT. Translation: CASSTPILAPGELFF.

The rearrangement uses TRBV14 and TRBJ1-6; tentatively, D is TRBD1 (5 bases). V lost 4 bases and J 9 bases, leaving 10 bases between the germline ends. The germline V gene encodes CDR1 SGHDN and CDR2 FVKESK. This CDR3 has 13 amino acids. The CDR3 is CASSLTAFSPLHF. In DNA, the CDR3 is TGTGCCAGCAGCCTGACAGCGTTTTCACCCCTCCACTTT.

This chain joins TRBV15 and TRBJ2-1, with TRBD1 matching 9 bases. Germline values: CDR1 LNHNV, CDR2 YYDKDF (reference sequence). The CDR3 covers 15 residues. J was trimmed by 6 bases and V by 8 bases; bases with no gene match: 11. CDR3 DNA: TGTGCCACCCAGTCCCGGGACAGGGCCGGCAATGAGCAGTTCTTC. Its translation is CATQSRDRAGNEQFF.

This clone was counted once. This sequence joins TRBV4-1 and TRBJ2-7, with 10 nucleotides matching TRBD1. V dropped 3 bases and J dropped 0; count of bases not matched to a gene: 2. CDR3 length: 15 residues. Germline V gene sequence: CDR1 MGHRA, CDR2 YSYEKL. CDR3 bases: TGCGCCAGCAGCCAGGGGACAGGGGCCTCCTACGAGCAGTACTTC. Encoded protein: CASSQGTGASYEQYF.

The J gene is TRBJ1-1, the V gene TRBV29-1; possible D gene TRBD1, 5 bases. This CDR3 comprises 13 residues. Per the germline V gene, CDR1 is SQVTM and CDR2 is ANQGSEA. V dropped 8 bases and J dropped 1 base, with 14 bases sitting between them. The CDR3 DNA follows: TGCAGCTTACGTCAGGGTTGGAACACTGAAGCTTTCTTT. Amino acid sequence: CSLRQGWNTEAFF.

The chain recombines TRBV11-3 with TRBJ2-1, with 10 bases fitting TRBD2. Germline CDR1 is SGHNT and CDR2 is YENEEA. The CDR3 is 16 amino acids. Trimming removed 6 bases from V and 1 base from J; junction bases left unmatched: 6. The CDR3 sequence is CASSLSGGGSYNEQFF. The CDR3 DNA is TGTGCCAGCAGTTTAAGCGGGGGGGGTTCCTACAATGAGCAGTTCTTC.

In its sample, this clone was seen a few times. The chain recombines TRBV9 with TRBJ2-7, with 13 nucleotides matching TRBD2. Germline V gives CDR1 SGDLS, CDR2 YYNGEE. J lost 3 bases, V lost 4 bases, and 16 bases had no gene match. There are 19 residues in the CDR3. The CDR3 region is CASSPRGRTSGGTLYEQYF. The CDR3 nucleotides read TGTGCCAGCAGCCCACGGGGGAGGACTAGCGGGGGTACCCTCTACGAGCAGTACTTC. The whole variable domain, remainder taken from reference TRBV9 and TRBJ2-7, is DSGVTQTPKHLITATGQRVTLRCSPRSGDLSVYWYQQSLDQGLQFLIQYYNGEERAKGNILERFSAQQFPDLHSELNLSSLELGDSALYFCASSPRGRTSGGTLYEQYFGPGTRLTVT.

The table lists this clone with a count of one. The chain combines TRBV4-2 with TRBJ2-2; TRBD2 might be the D (5 bases). This CDR3 has 17 residues. The germline CDR1 and CDR2 sequences are LGHNA and YNFKEQ. V gave up 1 base and J gave up 8 bases, with 20 bases separating them. CDR3 sequence (DNA): TGTGCCAGCAGCCAAGTTGGCCTAGCCAGCTTGTCGGGGGAGCTGTTTTTT. It codes for CASSQVGLASLSGELFF.

The CDR3 loop reads CASSRAVNEKLFF. As DNA, the CDR3 is TGTGCCAGTAGTAGGGCAGTTAATGAAAAACTGTTTTTT. The chain carries TRBV19 and TRBJ1-4, with D uncertain. CDR3 length equals 13 residues. The V end was cut by 4 bases, the J end by 4 bases, with 7 bases between. Germline V gene lookup returns CDR1 LNHDA and CDR2 SQIVND (reference sequence). Filled out from reference TRBV19 and TRBJ1-4, the complete variable domain reads DGGITQSPKYLFRKEGQNVTLSCEQNLNHDAMYWYRQDPGQGLRLIYYSQIVNDFQKGDIAEGYSVSREKKESFPLTVTSAQKNPTAFYLCASSRAVNEKLFFGSGTQLSVL.

This clone was found once. The chain combines TRBV10-3 with TRBJ1-3; weak D call: TRBD1 (5 bases). V was shortened by 3 bases and J by 0 bases, with 9 bases between the two germline ends. The CDR3 consists of 15 residues. The V gene's germline CDR1 is ENHRY and CDR2 SYGVKD. This CDR3 reads CAISDRQISGNTIYF. CDR3 DNA sequence: TGTGCCATCAGTGACAGACAGATCTCTGGAAACACCATATATTTT.

This rearrangement joins TRBV5-5 to TRBJ1-5, with 11 bases matching TRBD1. The CDR3 is 17 amino acids. Germline-derived CDR1 and CDR2 are SGHKS and YYEKEE (reference sequence). Trimming took 4 bases from V and 0 from J; bases not matched to a gene: 6. The CDR3 nucleotides read TGTGCCAGCAGCCCTACCGGGACAGGGGGTAGCAATCAGCCCCAGCATTTT. This translates into CASSPTGTGGSNQPQHF.

The chain uses TRBV4-1 and TRBJ1-2; 7 bases match TRBD1. Trimming cost V 6 bases and J 2 bases; bases outside gene matches: 9. The germline V gene has CDR1 MGHRA and CDR2 YSYEKL. This CDR3 is 15 amino acids long. CDR3 sequence (DNA): TGCGCCAGCAGAGTCCCGGGACAGAGAAACTATGGCTACACCTTC. Its protein product is CASRVPGQRNYGYTF.

This clone came up a few times. This chain joins TRBV11-2 and TRBJ2-7; 13 bases fit TRBD2. Germline V gives CDR1 SGHAT, CDR2 FQNNGV. This CDR3 spans 16 amino acids. V lost 2 bases, J lost 3 bases, and 4 bases stayed unmatched. CDR3 DNA: TGTGCCAGCAGCTTACTAGGGACTAGCGGGATCTACGAGCAGTACTTC. As protein: CASSLLGTSGIYEQYF. Supplemented by reference TRBV11-2 and TRBJ2-7, the full variable domain reads EAGVAQSPRYKIIEKRQSVAFWCNPISGHATLYWYQQILGQGPKLLIQFQNNGVVDDSQLPKDRFSAERLKGVDSTLKIQPAKLEDSAVYLCASSLLGTSGIYEQYFGPGTRLTVT.

Notes on this clone: Sequence at one end of the junction differs from germline and may be a read error. The rearrangement joins TRBV20-1 to TRBJ2-3; D is unresolved. The CDR3 extends over 11 amino acids. CDR1 is DFQATT and CDR2 is SNEGSKA in the germline V gene (reference sequence). Written as DNA, the CDR3 is TGCAGTGCTAAGATAGCAGAAACGCAGTATTTT. Residues: CSAKIAETQYF.

The rearrangement uses TRBV29-1 and TRBJ1-1, with 7 bases matching TRBD1. With V trimmed by 3 bases and J by 5 bases, 6 bases remained unmatched. The CDR3 loop spans 13 amino acids. Germline assignment: CDR1 SQVTM and CDR2 ANQGSEA. CDR3: CSVEDQGGTEAFF. CDR3 DNA sequence: TGCAGCGTTGAGGATCAGGGGGGTACTGAAGCTTTCTTT. Complete variable domain (other parts from reference TRBV29-1 and TRBJ1-1): SAVISQKPSRDICQRGTSLTIQCQVDSQVTMMFWYRQQPGQSLTLIATANQGSEATYESGFVIDKFPISRPNLTFSTLTVSNMSPEDSSIYLCSVEDQGGTEAFFGQGTRLTVV.

The gene calls are TRBV23-1 and TRBJ1-5, with a weak D call TRBD1 (6 bases). TRBV23-1 carries the ORF label, with uncertain function. Trimming stripped 0 bases from V and 8 bases from J, with 20 bases between. The CDR3 extends over 17 amino acids. The CDR3 is CASSQSWSIGQREPQHF. CDR3 DNA: TGCGCCAGCAGTCAATCGTGGAGTATTGGACAGAGGGAGCCCCAGCATTTT.

The rearrangement joins TRBV7-2 to TRBJ2-7; 14 nucleotides agree with TRBD2. The length of the CDR3 is 15 residues. Germline V lookup: CDR1 SGHTA, CDR2 FQGNSA. The trim removed 5 bases at V and 4 bases at J, leaving 4 bases unmatched. The CDR3, as DNA: TGTGCCAGCAGCCCGGGACTAGCGGGAGTTTACGAGCAGTACTTC. Translating gives CASSPGLAGVYEQYF.

The chain links TRBV5-1 to TRBJ1-6, with 7 nucleotides matching TRBD1. The CDR3 is 14 residues long. With V trimmed by 4 bases and J by 7 bases, 5 bases remained unmatched. CDR1 and CDR2 (germline): SGHRS, YFSETQ. CDR3 region: CASSGADRNSPLHF. In nucleotides, the CDR3 is TGCGCCAGCAGCGGTGCGGACAGGAATTCACCCCTCCACTTT.

The CDR3 DNA sequence: TGTGCCAGCAGCGACCTAGCGGAGACCCAGTACTTC. Its protein is CASSDLAETQYF. The chain employs TRBV3-1 (or the pseudogene TRBV3-2) and TRBJ2-5; TRBD2 is a possible D gene (6 bases). V dropped 5 bases and J dropped 5 bases, with 9 bases sitting between them. This CDR3 is built from 12 residues. CDR1 is LGHDT and CDR2 is YNNKEL in the germline V gene (reference sequence).

The J gene is TRBJ2-7, the V gene TRBV12-3 or TRBV12-4; D is possibly TRBD2 (5 bases). V was pared by 1 base and J by 8 bases, with 12 bases between. There are 13 residues in the CDR3. The CDR3 DNA sequence: TGTGCCAGCAGTTTAGGTGGCGGGCGCAAGCAGTACTTC. Its protein is CASSLGGGRKQYF.

V and J are TRBV6-2 or TRBV6-3 and TRBJ2-1, with D unclear. There are 13 residues in the CDR3. CDR1 is MNHEY, CDR2 SVGEGT, per germline. Trimming took off 7 bases at V and 9 bases at J, with 16 bases between the two ends. CDR3 DNA sequence: TGTGCCAGCAACCCTCCCCCCAGTCCTGAGCAGTTCTTC. Its translation is CASNPPPSPEQFF.

This clone has a single count. This chain connects TRBV4-1 to TRBJ2-2; 8 bases map to TRBD2. In germline, CDR1 is MGHRA, CDR2 YSYEKL. Losses at the gene ends were 4 bases for V and 5 bases for J; bases not matched to a gene: 9. This CDR3 is 16 amino acids long. The CDR3 sequence is CASSRSGTSETGELFF. The CDR3 DNA reads as TGCGCCAGCAGCCGATCCGGGACTAGTGAGACCGGGGAGCTGTTTTTT.

This clone has a single count. V gene TRBV5-1 combines with J gene TRBJ2-3, with TRBD1 matching 10 bases. The CDR3 spans 14 residues. V lost 4 bases to trimming and J lost 6 bases; unmatched junction nucleotides: 5. The germline CDR1 and CDR2 sequences are SGHRS and YFSETQ. CDR3 coding DNA: TGCGCCAGCAGCATGACAGGGGGCATGGATACGCAGTATTTT. It yields the protein CASSMTGGMDTQYF.

This clone was recorded many times. The genes are TRBV4-3 and TRBJ2-2; TRBD2 is a possible D gene (6 bases). The CDR3 has 16 amino acids. Germline V lookup: CDR1 LGHNA, CDR2 YSLEER. V lost 0 bases to trimming and J lost 4 bases, with 12 bases between them. CDR3 protein: CASSQDRRDGTGELFF. The CDR3 coding sequence is TGCGCCAGCAGCCAAGATCGGCGGGACGGCACCGGGGAGCTGTTTTTT.

The chain carries TRBV20-1 and TRBJ1-2; no definite D call. V lost 2 bases to trimming and J lost 8 bases, with 6 bases between them. The CDR3 runs to 10 residues. In germline, CDR1 is DFQATT, CDR2 SNEGSKA (reference sequence). CDR3 loop: CSARPLGYTF. In nucleotides, the CDR3 is TGCAGTGCTAGACCTCTGGGCTACACCTTC.

The rearrangement joins TRBV12-3 or TRBV12-4 to TRBJ1-5; the D is unclear. V lost 2 bases, J lost 7 bases, and 9 bases lay in between. The CDR3 consists of 13 residues. The CDR3 here is CASSLYAGQPQHF. Here the CDR3 DNA reads TGTGCCAGCAGTTTATATGCGGGGCAGCCCCAGCATTTT.

This clone was seen a few times. The chain joins TRBV28 to TRBJ1-5; TRBD1 is a possible D gene (6 bases). Germline CDR1 is MDHEN and CDR2 is SYDVKM. Trimming took 6 bases from V and 4 from J, leaving 22 bases between them. The CDR3 contains 17 residues. Here the CDR3 reads CASSPQGQGTRNQPQHF. The CDR3 region has the DNA TGTGCCAGCAGCCCCCAGGGGCAGGGGACAAGAAATCAGCCCCAGCATTTT. Complete variable domain (other parts from reference TRBV28 and TRBJ1-5): DVKVTQSSRYLVKRTGEKVFLECVQDMDHENMFWYRQDPGLGLRLIYFSYDVKMKEKGDIPEGYSVSREKKERFSLILESASTNQTSMYLCASSPQGQGTRNQPQHFGDGTRLSIL.

This rearrangement joins TRBV5-1 to TRBJ2-3; a weak D match, TRBD1 (8 bases). The V gene lost 4 bases and the J gene lost 4 bases, with 13 bases spanning the gap. This CDR3 has 14 residues. The germline gives CDR1 SGHRS, CDR2 YFSETQ. CDR3: CASSVQGGADTQYF. DNA of the CDR3: TGCGCCAGCAGCGTACAGGGGGGGGCAGATACGCAGTATTTT.

The chain links TRBV7-9 to TRBJ1-6, with D perhaps TRBD1 (5 bases). Per the germline V gene, CDR1 is SEHNR and CDR2 is FQNEAQ (reference sequence). The CDR3 runs to 14 residues. Trimming took off 5 bases at V and 4 bases at J, with 9 bases between the two ends. CDR3 sequence: CASSLDTYNSPLHF. CDR3 coding DNA: TGTGCCAGCAGCCTGGACACTTATAATTCACCCCTCCACTTT.